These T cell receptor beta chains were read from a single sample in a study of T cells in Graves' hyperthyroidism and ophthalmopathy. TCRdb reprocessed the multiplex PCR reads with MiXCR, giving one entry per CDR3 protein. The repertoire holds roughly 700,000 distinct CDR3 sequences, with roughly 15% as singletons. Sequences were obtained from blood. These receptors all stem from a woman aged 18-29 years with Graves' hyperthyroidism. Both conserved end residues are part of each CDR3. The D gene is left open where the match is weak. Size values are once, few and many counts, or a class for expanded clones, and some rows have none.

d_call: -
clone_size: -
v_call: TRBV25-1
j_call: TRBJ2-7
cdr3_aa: CASSEWPGGGPLEQYF
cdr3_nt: TGTGCCAGCAGTGAGTGGCCCGGCGGAGGACCGCTCGAGCAGTACTTC

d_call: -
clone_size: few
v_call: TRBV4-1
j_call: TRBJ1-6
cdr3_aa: CASSLGPGRGNSPLHF
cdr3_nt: TGCGCCAGCAGCCTCGGACCGGGACGGGGTAATTCACCCCTCCACTTT

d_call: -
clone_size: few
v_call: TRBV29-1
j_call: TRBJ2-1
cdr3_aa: CSVGGPRSYNEQFF
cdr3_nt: TGCAGCGTTGGCGGGCCCCGCTCCTACAATGAGCAGTTCTTC

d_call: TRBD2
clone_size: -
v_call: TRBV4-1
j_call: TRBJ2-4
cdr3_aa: CASSQVSSGAKNIQYF
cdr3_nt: TGCGCCAGCAGCCAAGTTTCTAGCGGAGCCAAAAACATTCAGTACTTC

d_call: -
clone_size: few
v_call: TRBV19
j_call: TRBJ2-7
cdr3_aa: CASSIAAGLSYEQYF
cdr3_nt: TGTGCCAGTAGTATTGCCGCAGGGCTCTCCTACGAGCAGTACTTC

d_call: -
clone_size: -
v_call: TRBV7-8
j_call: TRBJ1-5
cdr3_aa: CASSRSPNQPQHF
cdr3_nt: TGTGCCAGCAGCCGATCCCCCAATCAGCCCCAGCATTTT

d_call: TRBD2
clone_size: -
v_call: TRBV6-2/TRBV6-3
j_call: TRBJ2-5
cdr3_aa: CVSSYPLAGGPETQYF
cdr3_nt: TGTGTCAGCAGTTATCCACTAGCGGGAGGTCCTGAGACCCAGTACTTC

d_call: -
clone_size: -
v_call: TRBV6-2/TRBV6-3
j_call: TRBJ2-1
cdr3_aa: CASTWGQRLKNEQFF
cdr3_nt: TGTGCCAGCACCTGGGGGCAGCGCTTAAAGAATGAGCAGTTCTTC

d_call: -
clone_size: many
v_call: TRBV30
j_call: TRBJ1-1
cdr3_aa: CAWSHIQMNTEAFF
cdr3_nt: TGTGCCTGGAGTCATATACAGATGAACACTGAAGCTTTCTTT

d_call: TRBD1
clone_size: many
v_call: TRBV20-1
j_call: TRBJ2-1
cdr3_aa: CSAADRGVNDEQFF
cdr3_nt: TGCAGTGCTGCAGACAGGGGAGTAAACGATGAGCAGTTCTTC

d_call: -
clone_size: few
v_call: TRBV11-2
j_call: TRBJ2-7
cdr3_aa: CASSLGTTNYEQYF
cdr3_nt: TGTGCCAGCAGCTTAGGAACAACTAACTACGAGCAGTACTTC

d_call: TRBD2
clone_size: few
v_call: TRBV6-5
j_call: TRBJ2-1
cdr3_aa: CASSYSAGESQFF
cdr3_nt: TGTGCCAGCAGTTACTCGGCGGGGGAATCGCAGTTCTTC

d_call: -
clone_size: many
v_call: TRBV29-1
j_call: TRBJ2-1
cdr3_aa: CSAAGSRYNEQFF
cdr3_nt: TGCAGCGCCGCCGGAAGTAGGTACAATGAGCAGTTCTTC

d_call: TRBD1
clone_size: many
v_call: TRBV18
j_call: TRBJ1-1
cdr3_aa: CASSSRGWAEAFF
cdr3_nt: TGTGCCAGCTCATCCAGGGGGTGGGCTGAAGCTTTCTTT

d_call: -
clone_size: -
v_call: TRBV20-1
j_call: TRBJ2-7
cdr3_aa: CSARDRNRGSYEQYF
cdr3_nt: TGCAGTGCTAGAGATCGGAACAGAGGGTCCTACGAGCAGTACTTC

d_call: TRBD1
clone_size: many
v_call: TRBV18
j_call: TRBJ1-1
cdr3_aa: CASRQGEAEAFF
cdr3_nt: TGTGCCAGCCGACAGGGGGAGGCTGAAGCTTTCTTT

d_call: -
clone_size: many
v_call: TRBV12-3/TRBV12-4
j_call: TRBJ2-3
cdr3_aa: CASSKTHQAFTDTQYF
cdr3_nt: TGTGCCAGCAGTAAAACCCACCAAGCCTTCACAGATACGCAGTATTTT

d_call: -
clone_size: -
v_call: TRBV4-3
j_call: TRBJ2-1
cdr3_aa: CASSQGRFTAEQFF
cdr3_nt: TGCGCCAGCAGCCAAGGCAGATTCACCGCTGAGCAGTTCTTC

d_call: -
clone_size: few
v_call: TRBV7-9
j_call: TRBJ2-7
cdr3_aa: CASSLDWNSYEQYF
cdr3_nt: TGTGCCAGCAGCTTAGACTGGAACTCCTACGAGCAGTACTTC

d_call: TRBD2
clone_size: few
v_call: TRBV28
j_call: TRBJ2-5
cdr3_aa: CASALGTSAYQETQYF
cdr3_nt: TGTGCCAGCGCCCTGGGGACTAGCGCTTACCAAGAGACCCAGTACTTC

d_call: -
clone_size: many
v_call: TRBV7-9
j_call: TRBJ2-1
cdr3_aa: CASTLTGDSDEQFF
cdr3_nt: TGTGCCAGCACCCTAACGGGAGATAGTGATGAGCAGTTCTTC

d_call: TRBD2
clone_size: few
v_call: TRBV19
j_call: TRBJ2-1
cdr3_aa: CASSIVPGLGNEQFF
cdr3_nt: TGTGCCAGTAGTATAGTCCCGGGACTAGGCAATGAGCAGTTCTTC

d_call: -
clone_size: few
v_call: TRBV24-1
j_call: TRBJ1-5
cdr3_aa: CATQKGGYSNQPQHF
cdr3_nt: TGTGCCACCCAAAAAGGGGGGTATAGCAATCAGCCCCAGCATTTT

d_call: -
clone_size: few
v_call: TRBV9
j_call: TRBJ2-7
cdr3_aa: CASSATGSASYEQYF
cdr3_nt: TGTGCCAGCAGCGCGACCGGTAGTGCATCATACGAGCAGTACTTC

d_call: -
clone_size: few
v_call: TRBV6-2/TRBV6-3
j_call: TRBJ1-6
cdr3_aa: CASTRWTPSSYNSPLHF
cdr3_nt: TGTGCCAGTACCCGATGGACGCCGAGCTCCTATAATTCACCCCTCCACTTT